Listed here is a single T cell receptor (beta chain). Its antigen is not known. Repertoires were generated with immunoSEQ multiplex PCR, while TCRdb's copy carries only in-frame clones and drops some. The sample lists over a million clones; roughly 96% were seen once. The germline V gene encodes CDR1 MNHEY and CDR2 SMNVEV (reference sequence). The CDR3 loop spans 13 amino acids. Trimming took off 3 bases at V and 3 bases at J, with 8 bases between the two ends. The sample originates from a study of shared clonotypes between healthy human individuals. The study, taken as a whole, reports: Large sequencing depth failed to make sorted-subset sequencing complete, rarefaction showed. Estimated richness values were generally larger in naive subsets than in memory subsets.

Recent acute infections and vaccinations were absent in the healthy HIV-negative adult donors. The sequenced material came from naive CD4+ T cells sorted from blood. Specified subset: CD45RA+ positively selected. The clonotype comes from a man aged 30 to 39 in good health. This sequence joins TRBV27 and TRBJ1-1, with D maybe TRBD1 (6 bases). In DNA, the CDR3 is TGTGCCAGCAGTTTTACAGGGTACACTGAAGCTTTCTTT. This encodes CASSFTGYTEAFF.